This TCR beta chain was obtained from a study of blood T cell repertoires in COVID-19. For the study at large: The samples span acute and convalescent COVID-19 from the United States, Italy and Spain. T cells, B-cell-depleted T cells, or PBMCs provided the cDNA or gDNA that served as material.

The repertoire was sequenced with immunoSEQ multiplex PCR; TCRdb's copy has only in-frame clones and lacks some. The sample consists of about 440,000 clones, roughly 87% of them appearing once. Germline V lookup: CDR1 MNHNY, CDR2 SVGAGI (reference sequence). V shed 5 bases, J shed 5 bases, and the junction held 7 bases outside the gene matches. This CDR3 spans 14 amino acids. The age range of participants was about 18 to 100 years, with residence in fewer than 25 US areas. The chain recombines TRBV6-6 with TRBJ2-7; 9 bases are shared with TRBD1. This TCR derives from a man in his late teens or twenties who had recovered from COVID-19. The source material was PBMCs or T cells enriched from blood (not recorded which). CDR3 in DNA: TGTGCCAGCAGTGGACAGGGGAGATGGGACGAGCAGTACTTC. Protein sequence: CASSGQGRWDEQYF.